These T cell receptor beta chains were read from a single sample in a study of response to subunit inactivated influenza vaccine. TCRdb reanalysed the RT-PCR reads using MiXCR and keeps one entry per CDR3 protein. The repertoire consists of 560,000 or so distinct CDR3 sequences, with about 7.6% occurring once and the leading ten covering 10% to 15%. Sample: PBMCs from blood, taken 23 to 25 months after vaccination. All receptors derive from a man aged 50 to 69 who received an inactivated influenza vaccine. Both conserved end residues are part of each CDR3. A D gene is named only where the DNA matches it firmly. Some rows mark clone size as missing; the rest say once, few, many or name a class of expanded clone.

.,TRBJ2-1,TRBV11-2,.,CASSSRGLANSYNEQFF,TGTGCCAGCAGCTCAAGGGGTTTGGCGAACTCCTACAATGAGCAGTTCTTC
.,TRBJ1-2,TRBV12-3/TRBV12-4,.,CASSSNNYGYTF,TGTGCCAGCAGTTCCAACAACTATGGCTACACCTTC
many,TRBJ2-2,TRBV29-1,TRBD1,CSVEKRGTGNTGELFF,TGCAGCGTTGAAAAAAGAGGGACAGGGAACACCGGGGAGCTGTTTTTT
few,TRBJ2-7,TRBV6-2/TRBV6-3,TRBD1,CASSYSLGTGVYEQYF,TGTGCCAGCAGTTACTCCCTCGGGACAGGGGTGTACGAGCAGTACTTC
many,TRBJ2-5,TRBV28,TRBD2,CASSRDYKQETQYF,TGTGCCAGCAGCCGGGACTACAAACAAGAGACCCAGTACTTC
many,TRBJ2-5,TRBV2,.,CASSEPQETQYF,TGTGCCAGCAGTGAACCACAAGAGACCCAGTACTTC
many,TRBJ2-1,TRBV29-1,TRBD2,CSVPGLAGNEQFF,TGCAGCGTTCCGGGACTAGCGGGCAATGAGCAGTTCTTC
few,TRBJ2-3,TRBV12-3/TRBV12-4,.,CASTSWGAGEDTQYF,TGTGCCAGCACCTCCTGGGGGGCCGGGGAAGATACGCAGTATTTT
many,TRBJ2-1,TRBV20-1,.,CSASPRSNEQFF,TGCAGTGCTAGCCCCCGTAGTAATGAGCAGTTCTTC
many,TRBJ1-6,TRBV20-1,.,CSARVPGENNSPLHF,TGCAGTGCTAGAGTACCGGGCGAGAATAATTCACCCCTCCACTTT
many,TRBJ2-1,TRBV20-1,TRBD1,CSATGTGMYNEQFF,TGCAGTGCTACCGGGACAGGGATGTACAATGAGCAGTTCTTC
few,TRBJ2-2,TRBV12-3/TRBV12-4,.,CASTPPVNTGELFF,TGTGCCAGCACCCCCCCGGTGAACACCGGGGAGCTGTTTTTT
few,TRBJ1-1,TRBV9,.,CASSVGRRNTEAFF,TGTGCCAGCAGCGTTGGTCGGAGGAACACTGAAGCTTTCTTT
many,TRBJ2-7,TRBV28,.,CASSLRAPYEQYF,TGTGCCAGCAGTCTCCGGGCCCCCTACGAGCAGTACTTC
many,TRBJ2-1,TRBV6-2/TRBV6-3,.,CASSYSRALGGEQFF,TGTGCCAGCAGTTACTCTCGCGCTCTTGGGGGTGAGCAGTTCTTC
many,TRBJ2-4,TRBV3-1,.,CASSQSPAPGVNIQYF,TGTGCCAGCAGCCAATCCCCGGCCCCAGGGGTGAACATTCAGTACTTC
many,TRBJ1-1,TRBV20-1,TRBD1,CSARLSGQMNTEAFF,TGCAGTGCTAGGCTCTCGGGACAGATGAACACTGAAGCTTTCTTT
few,TRBJ1-3,TRBV6-1,TRBD1,CASSESTGQSFSGNTIYF,TGTGCCAGCAGTGAATCCACGGGACAGTCTTTCTCTGGAAACACCATATATTTT
many,TRBJ2-3,TRBV10-1,.,CASSERTRGPNTDTQYF,TGCGCCAGCAGTGAGCGAACGCGGGGGCCCAACACAGATACGCAGTATTTT
.,TRBJ2-1,TRBV5-6,.,CASSLIGAFAFYNEQFF,TGTGCCAGCAGCTTGATAGGGGCGTTCGCTTTTTACAATGAGCAGTTCTTC
.,TRBJ2-2,TRBV10-1,.,CASSAYSHLNTGELFF,TGCGCCAGCAGTGCCTATTCCCACCTCAACACCGGGGAGCTGTTTTTT
.,TRBJ2-4,TRBV18,.,CASSPVEGVAKNIQYF,TGTGCCAGCTCACCGGTAGAAGGCGTAGCCAAAAACATTCAGTACTTC
few,TRBJ2-3,TRBV7-2,.,CASSPEGGVTDTQYF,TGTGCCAGCAGTCCAGAGGGCGGGGTAACAGATACGCAGTATTTT
many,TRBJ2-2,TRBV29-1,.,CSVGLGSGELFF,TGCAGCGTGGGGCTCGGATCCGGGGAGCTGTTTTTT
.,TRBJ1-5,TRBV7-9,.,CASSLERDDQPQHF,TGTGCCAGCAGCTTAGAAAGGGACGATCAGCCCCAGCATTTT
.,TRBJ2-1,TRBV20-1,.,CSAGGGTFSYNEQFF,TGCAGTGCCGGCGGAGGGACCTTTTCCTACAATGAGCAGTTCTTC
once,TRBJ2-3,TRBV20-1,.,CSARDRKGPDTQYF,TGCAGTGCTAGAGATAGGAAGGGTCCAGATACGCAGTATTTT
few,TRBJ1-2,TRBV5-5,TRBD1,CASSLTGINGYTF,TGTGCCAGCAGCCTGACAGGGATCAATGGCTACACCTTC
.,TRBJ2-7,TRBV20-1,.,CSARKHTGPYTGEQYF,TGCAGTGCTAGAAAGCACACGGGACCCTATACGGGGGAGCAGTACTTC
many,TRBJ1-4,TRBV4-3,.,CASSQEAVNEKLFF,TGCGCCAGCAGCCAAGAGGCCGTAAATGAAAAACTGTTTTTT